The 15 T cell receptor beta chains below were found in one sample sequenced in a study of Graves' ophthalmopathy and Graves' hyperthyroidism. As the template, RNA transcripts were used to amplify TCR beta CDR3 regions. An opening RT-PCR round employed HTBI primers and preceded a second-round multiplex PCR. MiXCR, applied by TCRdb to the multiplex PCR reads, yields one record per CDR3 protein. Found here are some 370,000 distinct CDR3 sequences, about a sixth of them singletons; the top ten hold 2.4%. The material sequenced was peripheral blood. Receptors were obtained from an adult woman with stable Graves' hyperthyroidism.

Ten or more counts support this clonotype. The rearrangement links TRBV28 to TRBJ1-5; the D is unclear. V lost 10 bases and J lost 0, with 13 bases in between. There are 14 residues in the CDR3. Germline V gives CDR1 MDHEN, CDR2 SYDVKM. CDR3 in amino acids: CANRKPNSNQPQHF. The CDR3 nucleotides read TGTGCCAACAGAAAGCCTAATAGCAATCAGCCCCAGCATTTT.

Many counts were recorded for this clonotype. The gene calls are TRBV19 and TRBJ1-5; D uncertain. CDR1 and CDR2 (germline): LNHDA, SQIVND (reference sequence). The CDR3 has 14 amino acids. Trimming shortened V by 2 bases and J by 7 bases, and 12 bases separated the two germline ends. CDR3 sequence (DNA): TGTGCCAGTAGTATATTCTCGGCTGCGCAGCCCCAGCATTTT. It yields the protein CASSIFSAAQPQHF.

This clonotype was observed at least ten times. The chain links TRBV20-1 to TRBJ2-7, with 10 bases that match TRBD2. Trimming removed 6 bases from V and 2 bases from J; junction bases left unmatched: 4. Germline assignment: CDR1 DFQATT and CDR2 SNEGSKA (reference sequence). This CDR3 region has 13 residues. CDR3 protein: CSAGTSDTYEQYF. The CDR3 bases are TGCAGTGCCGGGACTAGCGACACCTACGAGCAGTACTTC.

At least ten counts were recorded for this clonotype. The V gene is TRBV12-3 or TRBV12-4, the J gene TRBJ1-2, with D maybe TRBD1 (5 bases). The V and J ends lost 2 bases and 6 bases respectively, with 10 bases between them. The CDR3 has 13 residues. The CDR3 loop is CASSLSQGNGYTF. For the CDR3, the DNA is TGTGCCAGCAGTTTAAGTCAGGGTAATGGCTACACCTTC.

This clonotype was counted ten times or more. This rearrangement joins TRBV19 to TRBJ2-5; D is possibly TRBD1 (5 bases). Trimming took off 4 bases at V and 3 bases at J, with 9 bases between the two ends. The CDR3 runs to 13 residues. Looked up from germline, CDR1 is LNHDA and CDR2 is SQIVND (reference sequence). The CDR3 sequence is CASSKETEETQYF. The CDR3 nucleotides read TGTGCCAGTAGTAAAGAGACAGAAGAGACCCAGTACTTC.

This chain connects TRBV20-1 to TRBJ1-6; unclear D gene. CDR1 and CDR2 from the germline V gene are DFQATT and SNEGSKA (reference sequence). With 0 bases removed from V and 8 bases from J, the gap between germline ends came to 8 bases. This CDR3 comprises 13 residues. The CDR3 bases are TGCAGTGCTAGAGAGGACCCAGATTCACCCCTCCACTTT. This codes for CSAREDPDSPLHF.

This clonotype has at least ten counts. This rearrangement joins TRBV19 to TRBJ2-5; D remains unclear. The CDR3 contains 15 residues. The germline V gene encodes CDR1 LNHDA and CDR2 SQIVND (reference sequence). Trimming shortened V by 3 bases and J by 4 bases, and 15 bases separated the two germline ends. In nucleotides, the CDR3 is TGTGCCAGTAGTATTTACGGGCCTGGTGCAGAGACCCAGTACTTC. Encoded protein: CASSIYGPGAETQYF.

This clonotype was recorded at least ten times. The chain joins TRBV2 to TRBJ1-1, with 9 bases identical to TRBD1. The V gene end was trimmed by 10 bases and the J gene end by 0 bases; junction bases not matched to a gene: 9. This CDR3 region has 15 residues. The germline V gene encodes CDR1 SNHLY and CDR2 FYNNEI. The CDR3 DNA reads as TGTGCCATCAAACCGGGACAGGGTATGAACACTGAAGCTTTCTTT. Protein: CAIKPGQGMNTEAFF. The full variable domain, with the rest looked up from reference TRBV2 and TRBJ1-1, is EPEVTQTPSHQVTQMGQEVILRCVPISNHLYFYWYRQILGQKVEFLVSFYNNEISEKSEIFDDQFSVERPDGSNFTLKIRSTKLEDSAMYFCAIKPGQGMNTEAFFGQGTRLTVV.

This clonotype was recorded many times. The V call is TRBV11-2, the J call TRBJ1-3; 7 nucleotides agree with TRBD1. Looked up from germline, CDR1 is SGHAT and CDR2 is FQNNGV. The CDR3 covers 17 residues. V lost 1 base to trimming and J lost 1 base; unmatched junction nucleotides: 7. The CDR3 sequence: CASSLVPGGSSGNTIYF. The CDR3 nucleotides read TGTGCCAGCAGCTTAGTCCCAGGGGGAAGTTCTGGAAACACCATATATTTT.

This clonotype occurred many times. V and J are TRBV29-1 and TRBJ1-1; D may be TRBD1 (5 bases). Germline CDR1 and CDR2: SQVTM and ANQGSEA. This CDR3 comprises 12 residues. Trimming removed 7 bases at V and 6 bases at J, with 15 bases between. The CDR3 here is CSGSPGTAEAFF. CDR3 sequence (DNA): TGCAGCGGGTCACCCGGGACGGCTGAAGCTTTCTTT.

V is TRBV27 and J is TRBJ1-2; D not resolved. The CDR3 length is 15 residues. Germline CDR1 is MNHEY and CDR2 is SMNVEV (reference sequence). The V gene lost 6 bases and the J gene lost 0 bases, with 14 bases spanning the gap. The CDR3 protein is CASRPSQYSNYGYTF. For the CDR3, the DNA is TGTGCCAGCAGACCCTCTCAGTATTCTAACTATGGCTACACCTTC.

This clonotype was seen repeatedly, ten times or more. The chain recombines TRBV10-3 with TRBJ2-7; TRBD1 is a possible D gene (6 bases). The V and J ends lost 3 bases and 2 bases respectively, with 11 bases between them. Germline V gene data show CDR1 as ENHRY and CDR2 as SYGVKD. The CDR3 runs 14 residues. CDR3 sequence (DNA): TGTGCCATCAGTGAACTCGGACAGCCCTACGAGCAGTACTTC. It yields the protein CAISELGQPYEQYF.

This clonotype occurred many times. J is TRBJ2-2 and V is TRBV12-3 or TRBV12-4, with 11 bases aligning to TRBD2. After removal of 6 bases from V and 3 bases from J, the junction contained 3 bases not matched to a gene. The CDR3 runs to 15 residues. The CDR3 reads CASSSLAGDTGELFF. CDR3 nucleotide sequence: TGTGCCAGCAGCTCACTAGCGGGAGACACCGGGGAGCTGTTTTTT.

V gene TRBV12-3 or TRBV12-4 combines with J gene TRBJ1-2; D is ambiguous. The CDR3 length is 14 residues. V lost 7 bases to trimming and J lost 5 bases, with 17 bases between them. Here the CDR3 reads CASTPSHGSYGYTF. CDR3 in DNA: TGTGCCAGCACGCCCAGTCATGGGTCATATGGCTACACCTTC.

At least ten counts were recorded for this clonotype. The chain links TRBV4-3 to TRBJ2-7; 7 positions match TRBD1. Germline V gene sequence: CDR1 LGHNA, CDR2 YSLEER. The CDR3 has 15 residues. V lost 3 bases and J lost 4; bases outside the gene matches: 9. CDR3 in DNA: TGCGCCAGCAGCCAGGAACAGGGGCAGCGGTACGAGCAGTACTTC. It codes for CASSQEQGQRYEQYF.